A selection of T cell receptor beta chains follows, all from one sample in a study of blood T cell repertoires in COVID-19. Data came from immunoSEQ multiplex PCR; TCRdb stores just in-frame clones and leaves some out. The sample has approximately 170,000 clones, approximately 90% seen once. Specimen: PBMCs or T cells enriched from blood (not recorded which). Source of these receptors: a woman between 18 and 30 years old who had recovered from COVID-19. The CDR3 runs from the conserved cysteine through the conserved F or W. Each record gives: V gene, clone size, D gene, J gene, CDR3 length, CDR3 protein, CDR3 DNA. A D gene is named only where the DNA matches it firmly. Size values are once, few and many counts, or a class for expanded clones, and some rows have none.

TRBV5-6	once	-	TRBJ2-1	16	CASSFEILREGNEQFF	TGTGCCAGCAGCTTCGAAATTCTGAGAGAGGGCAATGAGCAGTTCTTC
TRBV3-1/TRBV3-2	once	-	TRBJ1-1	11	CASRLGPTAFF	TGTGCCAGCCGCCTGGGGCCAACGGCTTTCTTT
TRBV28	-	-	TRBJ2-7	17	CASRQVFGGASPREQYF	TGTGCCAGCAGGCAGGTTTTCGGAGGGGCTTCCCCCCGCGAGCAGTACTTC
TRBV7-2	-	TRBD2	TRBJ2-7	15	CASSLLREGRREQYF	TGTGCCAGCAGCTTATTGCGGGAGGGCCGCCGCGAGCAGTACTTC
TRBV11-3	-	-	TRBJ1-6	18	CASSQSRGGPDYNSPLHF	TGTGCCAGCAGCCAATCGCGGGGAGGGCCCGACTATAATTCACCCCTCCACTTT
TRBV28	-	TRBD2	TRBJ2-7	17	CASSEPRGLAGDYEQYF	TGTGCCAGCAGTGAACCAAGGGGACTAGCGGGAGATTACGAGCAGTACTTC
TRBV28	-	TRBD1	TRBJ2-7	14	CASSLVQGAREQYF	TGTGCCAGCAGTTTAGTGCAGGGGGCGCGCGAGCAGTACTTC
TRBV5-8	once	TRBD2	TRBJ2-1	17	CASSLGGTSGFYNEQFF	TGTGCCAGCAGCTTGGGTGGGACTAGCGGCTTTTACAATGAGCAGTTCTTC
TRBV5-1	once	TRBD2	TRBJ2-1	16	CASTWGSGSSYNEQFF	TGCGCCAGCACGTGGGGTAGCGGGAGCTCCTACAATGAGCAGTTCTTC
TRBV7-2	-	TRBD2	TRBJ2-3	15	CASSFLAGGTDTQYF	TGTGCCAGCAGCTTTCTAGCGGGAGGGACAGATACGCAGTATTTT
TRBV2	-	-	TRBJ2-1	15	CASTLRDTSYNEQFF	TGTGCCAGCACCCTCCGGGACACCTCCTACAATGAGCAGTTCTTC
TRBV18	-	TRBD1	TRBJ1-2	16	CASSRNPGQVNYGYTF	TGTGCCAGCTCACGAAACCCGGGACAGGTGAACTATGGCTACACCTTC
TRBV28	-	-	TRBJ2-1	17	CASSLRQGISSYNEQFF	TGTGCCAGCAGTTTACGGCAGGGGATAAGCTCCTACAATGAGCAGTTCTTC
TRBV27	once	-	TRBJ2-7	14	CASSVASRAYEQYF	TGTGCCAGCAGTGTAGCTAGCAGAGCCTACGAGCAGTACTTC
TRBV18	-	-	TRBJ2-7	14	CASSPEIGGKSQYF	TGTGCCAGCTCACCAGAAATAGGGGGAAAAAGTCAGTACTTC
TRBV28	-	-	TRBJ2-3	17	CASSFPVFESSTDTQYF	TGTGCCAGCAGTTTTCCGGTCTTCGAGAGTAGCACAGATACGCAGTATTTT
TRBV5-4	-	TRBD1	TRBJ2-1	13	CASSSGQQNEQFF	TGTGCCAGCAGCTCGGGACAGCAAAATGAGCAGTTCTTC